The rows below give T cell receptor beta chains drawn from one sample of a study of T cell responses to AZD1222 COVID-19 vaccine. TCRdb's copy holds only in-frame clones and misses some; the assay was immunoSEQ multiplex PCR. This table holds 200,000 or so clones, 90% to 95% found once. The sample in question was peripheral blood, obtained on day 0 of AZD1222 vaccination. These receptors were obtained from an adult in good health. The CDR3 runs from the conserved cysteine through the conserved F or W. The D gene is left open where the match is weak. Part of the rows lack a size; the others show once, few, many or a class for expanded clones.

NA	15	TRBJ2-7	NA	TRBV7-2	CASSLEWAVLVEQYF	TGTGCCAGCAGCTTAGAGTGGGCCGTGCTCGTCGAGCAGTACTTC
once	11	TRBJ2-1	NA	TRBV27	CASSNWREQFF	TGTGCCAGCAGTAATTGGCGCGAGCAGTTCTTC
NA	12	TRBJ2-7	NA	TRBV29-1	CSYGSGVGEQYF	TGCAGCTACGGGTCTGGGGTCGGCGAGCAGTACTTC
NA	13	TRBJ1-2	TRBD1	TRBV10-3	CAIRGTGNYGYTF	TGTGCCATCAGGGGGACAGGGAACTATGGCTACACCTTC
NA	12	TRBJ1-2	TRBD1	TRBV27	CASSHGTDGYTF	TGTGCCAGCTCTCATGGGACAGATGGCTACACCTTC
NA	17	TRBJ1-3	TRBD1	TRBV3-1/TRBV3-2	CASSRTTGVSSGNTIYF	TGTGCCAGCAGCCGCACGACAGGGGTCAGCTCTGGAAACACCATATATTTT
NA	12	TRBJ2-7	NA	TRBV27	CASSKTSYEQYF	TGTGCCAGCAGCAAAACCTCCTACGAGCAGTACTTC
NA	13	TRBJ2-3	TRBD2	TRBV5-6	CASSSGGPDTQYF	TGTGCCAGCAGCTCGGGAGGTCCAGATACGCAGTATTTT
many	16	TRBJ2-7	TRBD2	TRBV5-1	CASSEDGAGGGYEQYF	TGCGCCAGCAGCGAGGATGGGGCGGGAGGGGGCTACGAGCAGTACTTC
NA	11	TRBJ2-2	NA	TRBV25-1	CASSDRGELFF	TGTGCCAGCAGTGATAGAGGGGAGCTGTTTTTT
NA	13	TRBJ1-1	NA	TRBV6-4	CASSARFGTEAFF	TGTGCCAGCAGTGCCAGATTTGGCACTGAAGCTTTCTTT
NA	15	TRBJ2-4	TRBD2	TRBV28	CASSPSGRSKNIQYF	TGTGCCAGCAGTCCTAGCGGGAGATCGAAAAACATTCAGTACTTC
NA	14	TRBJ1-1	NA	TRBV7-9	CASSAQRGITEAFF	TGTGCCAGCAGCGCCCAGAGGGGAATCACTGAAGCTTTCTTT
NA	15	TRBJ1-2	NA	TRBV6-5	CASSYGLGRSYGYTF	TGTGCCAGCAGTTATGGCCTGGGGCGAAGCTATGGCTACACCTTC
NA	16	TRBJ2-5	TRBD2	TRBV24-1	CATSDYGTSVFETQYF	TGTGCCACCAGTGACTACGGGACTAGCGTCTTTGAGACCCAGTACTTC
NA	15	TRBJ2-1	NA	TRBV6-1	CASSEWGSMGNEQFF	TGTGCCAGCAGTGAATGGGGGTCGATGGGCAATGAGCAGTTCTTC
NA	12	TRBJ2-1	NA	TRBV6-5	CASSHRGAEQFF	TGTGCCAGCAGTCACCGGGGGGCTGAGCAGTTCTTC
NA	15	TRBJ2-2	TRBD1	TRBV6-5	CASSRPGTGPGELFF	TGTGCCAGCAGCCGACCCGGGACAGGGCCCGGGGAGCTGTTTTTT